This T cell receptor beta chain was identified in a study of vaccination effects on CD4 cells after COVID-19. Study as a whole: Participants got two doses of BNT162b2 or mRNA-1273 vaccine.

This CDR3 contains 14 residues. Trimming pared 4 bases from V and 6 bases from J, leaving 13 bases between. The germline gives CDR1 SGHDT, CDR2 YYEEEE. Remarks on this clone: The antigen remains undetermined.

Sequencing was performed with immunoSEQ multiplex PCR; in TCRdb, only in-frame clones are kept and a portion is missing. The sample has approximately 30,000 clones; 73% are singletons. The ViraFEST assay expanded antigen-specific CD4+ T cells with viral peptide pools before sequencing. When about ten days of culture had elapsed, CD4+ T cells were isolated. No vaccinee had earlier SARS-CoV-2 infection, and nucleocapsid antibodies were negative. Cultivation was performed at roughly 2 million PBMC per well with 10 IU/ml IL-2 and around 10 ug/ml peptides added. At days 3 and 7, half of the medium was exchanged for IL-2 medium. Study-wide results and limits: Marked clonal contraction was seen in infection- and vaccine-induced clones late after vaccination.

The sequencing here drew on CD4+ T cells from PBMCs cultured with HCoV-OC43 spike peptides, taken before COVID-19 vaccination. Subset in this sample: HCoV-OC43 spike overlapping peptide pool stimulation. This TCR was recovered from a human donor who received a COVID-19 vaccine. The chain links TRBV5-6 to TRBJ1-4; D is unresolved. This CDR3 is CASSRRSGDEKLFF. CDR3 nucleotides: TGTGCCAGCAGCCGGCGGAGCGGAGATGAAAAACTGTTTTTT. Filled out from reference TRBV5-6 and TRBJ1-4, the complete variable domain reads DAGVTQSPTHLIKTRGQQVTLRCSPKSGHDTVSWYQQALGQGPQFIFQYYEEEERQRGNFPDRFSGHQFPNYSSELNVNALLLGDSALYLCASSRRSGDEKLFFGSGTQLSVL.